This T cell receptor beta chain is from a study of blood T cell repertoires in COVID-19. Background on the study: The analysed material was cDNA or gDNA that came from T cells, B-cell-depleted T cells, or PBMCs.

The germline gives CDR1 SGDLS, CDR2 YYNGEE. The germline V and J ends were trimmed by 0 bases and 7 bases, with 13 bases remaining between them. The CDR3 contains 15 residues. TCRdb keeps only in-frame clones here, not all; method: immunoSEQ multiplex PCR. The repertoire holds around 120,000 clones, with 80% as singletons. Sequencing was carried out using peripheral blood. The V call is TRBV9, the J call TRBJ1-4; tentatively, D is TRBD1 (6 bases). This sequence was found in a man between 65 and 85 years old with acute or convalescent COVID-19. The CDR3 DNA reads TGTGCCAGCAGCGTAGGAGTACAGGGAGTTGAAAAACTGTTTTTT. Translating it yields CASSVGVQGVEKLFF.